The 29 T cell receptor beta chains presented below share a single source sample, sequenced in a study of Graves' ophthalmopathy and Graves' hyperthyroidism (dated by TCRdb to 2016 to 2018). TCRdb lists the instrument as Illumina HiSeq 2000. For repertoire sequencing, TCR beta CDR3 regions were amplified from RNA transcripts. HTBI primers and the Qiagen OneStep RT-PCR kit were used in a first-round RT-PCR, which was followed by a second-round multiplex PCR, size selection and purification. TCRdb reworked the public reads: Q25 trimming with fastp, MiXCR clone assembly, productive beta chains retained. When rows share a CDR3 protein, they turn into one entry using the most common DNA and genes. The sample table records 400,000 or so distinct CDR3 sequences; 15% of these occur just once. 5.5% to 7% of the sample is in the top ten clones. The source material was peripheral blood. The receptors derive from a woman aged 18-35 years with stable Graves' hyperthyroidism. Donor details come from another sample of the same person, matched by shared clones.

The V gene is TRBV29-1, the J gene TRBJ2-4; D is perhaps TRBD1 (6 bases). The J call is in doubt because the DNA end fits TRBJ2-1 better. The CDR3 consists of 11 residues. Germline assignment: CDR1 SQVTM and CDR2 ANQGSEA. DNA of the CDR3: TGCAGCGTCGGGACACCAAAAGAGCAGTTCTTC. The encoded protein is CSVGTPKEQFF.

This clonotype has only a few counts. The genes are TRBV27 and TRBJ2-7; 9 bases align to TRBD1. Per the germline V gene, CDR1 is MNHEY and CDR2 is SMNVEV (reference sequence). J was trimmed by 5 bases and V by 3 bases; bases with no gene match: 8. CDR3 size: 15 residues. The CDR3 DNA reads TGTGCCAGCAGTTTGATGGGACAGGGTAGAAACGAGCAGTACTTC. As protein: CASSLMGQGRNEQYF.

The table lists this clonotype with many counts. This chain joins TRBV2 and TRBJ1-6, with D possibly being TRBD1 (5 bases). Deletions cut 4 bases from V and 10 bases from J, with 14 bases between. Germline CDR1 and CDR2: SNHLY and FYNNEI. The CDR3 contains 14 residues. CDR3 nucleotide sequence: TGTGCCAGCAGTGTCTTAGGGGAAGAGTCACCCCTCCACTTT. It yields the protein CASSVLGEESPLHF.

This clonotype was seen a handful of times. The chain combines TRBV6-1 with TRBJ2-7; 7 bases fit TRBD1. This CDR3 spans 15 amino acids. The V and J ends lost 7 bases and 4 bases, in that order; junction bases with no gene match: 13. Germline V gives CDR1 MNHNS, CDR2 SASEGT. Written as DNA, the CDR3 is TGTGCCAGCAAGATCTTGACAGGGCGACGGTACGAGCAGTACTTC. It yields the protein CASKILTGRRYEQYF.

This clonotype was seen ten or more times. The V gene is TRBV29-1, the J gene TRBJ1-2, with D tentatively TRBD1 (5 bases). The CDR3 loop spans 16 amino acids. CDR1 and CDR2 from the germline V gene are SQVTM and ANQGSEA. Trimming left V 4 bases short and J 6 bases short, with 24 bases between. CDR3 nucleotide sequence: TGCAGCGTTGTGGGACCCGGGACGGAGATCGGGAATGGCTACACCTTC. Translated: CSVVGPGTEIGNGYTF.

V usage is TRBV7-2 and J usage is TRBJ2-5; the D gene is possibly TRBD2 (6 bases). The CDR3 contains 11 residues. Trimming cost V 8 bases and J 5 bases, with 9 bases left between them. In germline, CDR1 is SGHTA, CDR2 FQGNSA. This CDR3 reads CASDGGETQYF. The CDR3 DNA reads TGTGCCAGCGATGGGGGGGAGACCCAGTACTTC.

This clonotype showed up many times. The genes are TRBV27 and TRBJ1-1; weak D call: TRBD1 (6 bases). The V end was cut by 6 bases, the J end by 1 base, with 12 bases between. There are 14 residues in the CDR3. Germline V gives CDR1 MNHEY, CDR2 SMNVEV (reference sequence). In DNA, the CDR3 is TGTGCCAGCAGCGACCAGGGGTCGAACACTGAAGCTTTCTTT. This codes for CASSDQGSNTEAFF.

This clonotype was recorded many times. The chain employs TRBV19 and TRBJ1-4; weak D call: TRBD1 (5 bases). The CDR3 totals 14 residues. The ends were cut back, 3 bases at V and 7 bases at J, with 12 bases in the middle. The V gene's germline CDR1 is LNHDA and CDR2 SQIVND (reference sequence). The CDR3 loop is CASSMTALSEKLFF. In nucleotides, the CDR3 is TGTGCCAGTAGTATGACAGCTCTAAGTGAAAAACTGTTTTTT. The whole variable domain, remainder taken from reference TRBV19 and TRBJ1-4, is DGGITQSPKYLFRKEGQNVTLSCEQNLNHDAMYWYRQDPGQGLRLIYYSQIVNDFQKGDIAEGYSVSREKKESFPLTVTSAQKNPTAFYLCASSMTALSEKLFFGSGTQLSVL.

The V gene is TRBV6-5, the J gene TRBJ2-4; tentatively, D is TRBD2 (5 bases). Trimming took off 6 bases at V and 8 bases at J, with 11 bases between the two ends. This CDR3 is 12 amino acids long. Germline CDR1 MNHEY, CDR2 SVGAGI. The CDR3 nucleotides are TGTGCCAGCAGCCGGACTGCAGACATTCAGTACTTC. Residues: CASSRTADIQYF.

This clonotype was detected ten times or more. The genes are TRBV12-5 and TRBJ2-5; D uncertain. The CDR3 runs 14 residues. The V end lost 1 base, the J end lost 2 bases, and 8 bases lay between the germline ends. Germline V gene lookup returns CDR1 LGHNT and CDR2 FRNRAP. As DNA, the CDR3 is TGTGCTAGTGGTTTGGGGGCAGGACAAGAGACCCAGTACTTC. Encoded protein: CASGLGAGQETQYF.

This clonotype occurred a few times. The chain couples TRBV4-2 to TRBJ1-2, with a tentative D call TRBD1 (5 bases). Trimming removed 5 bases from V and 5 bases from J, with 21 bases in between. Germline V gene data show CDR1 as LGHNA and CDR2 as YNFKEQ. The CDR3 is 16 residues long. The CDR3: CASSKGVCSTLYGYTF. The CDR3 DNA is TGTGCCAGCAGCAAAGGGGTGTGCAGCACCCTTTATGGCTACACCTTC.

This clonotype was seen many times. The chain couples TRBV27 to TRBJ1-2; TRBD1 is a possible D gene (6 bases). CDR3 size: 15 residues. Per the germline V gene, CDR1 is MNHEY and CDR2 is SMNVEV (reference sequence). Trimming pared 4 bases from V and 7 bases from J, leaving 19 bases between. For the CDR3, the DNA is TGTGCCAGCAGTTCCCCGAAGGCGGGGGCGGGTGGCTACACCTTC. This sequence encodes CASSSPKAGAGGYTF.

The V and J genes are TRBV11-2 and TRBJ2-2, with 11 nucleotides matching TRBD1. The CDR3 sequence is 16 residues long. The germline V gene encodes CDR1 SGHAT and CDR2 FQNNGV. V lost 6 bases, J lost 4 bases, and 7 bases stayed unmatched. CDR3 bases: TGTGCCAGCAGGGCGACCGGGACAGGGGGCACCGGGGAGCTGTTTTTT. This gives the protein CASRATGTGGTGELFF. The whole variable domain, remainder taken from reference TRBV11-2 and TRBJ2-2, is EAGVAQSPRYKIIEKRQSVAFWCNPISGHATLYWYQQILGQGPKLLIQFQNNGVVDDSQLPKDRFSAERLKGVDSTLKIQPAKLEDSAVYLCASRATGTGGTGELFFGEGSRLTVL.

The rearrangement uses TRBV11-2 and TRBJ1-2, with TRBD1 matching 8 bases. The CDR3 runs 14 residues. Unmatched junction bases numbered 6, after V lost 5 bases and J lost 4 bases. Per germline, CDR1 SGHAT and CDR2 FQNNGV. CDR3 sequence (DNA): TGTGCCAGCAGCCAGGGACAGGCCCCCTATGGCTACACCTTC. Protein product: CASSQGQAPYGYTF.

This clonotype showed up many times. The V call is TRBV4-2, the J call TRBJ2-7; 8 nucleotides line up with TRBD1. The CDR3 is made up of 13 amino acids. V lost 2 bases to trimming and J lost 5 bases; unmatched junction nucleotides: 2. Germline CDR1 and CDR2: LGHNA and YNFKEQ. The CDR3 protein is CASSQSTGDEQYF. CDR3 nucleotides: TGTGCCAGCAGCCAATCGACAGGGGACGAGCAGTACTTC.

In the case of this clonotype: This clone may be a read error of a much larger clone one base away. The chain is built from TRBV29-1 and TRBJ1-1; perhaps TRBD1 as D (5 bases). This CDR3 region has 15 residues. The V gene's germline CDR1 is SQVTM and CDR2 ANQGSEA. The CDR3 DNA reads TGCAGCGGTCAAACAGCCGGGACTCAGAACACTGAAGTTTTCTTT. It yields the protein CSGQTAGTQNTEVFF. The whole variable domain, remainder taken from reference TRBV29-1 and TRBJ1-1, is SAVISQKPSRDICQRGTSLTIQCQVDSQVTMMFWYRQQPGQSLTLIATANQGSEATYESGFVIDKFPISRPNLTFSTLTVSNMSPEDSSIYLCSGQTAGTQNTEVFFGQGTRLTVV.

The rearrangement joins TRBV24-1 to TRBJ2-7; 10 bases agree with TRBD1. Trimming took 4 bases from V and 4 from J; bases not matched to a gene: 6. Germline CDR1 is KGHDR and CDR2 is SFDVKD. The length of the CDR3 is 15 residues. CDR3 residues: CATSDPGTGVYEQYF. As DNA, the CDR3 is TGTGCCACCAGTGACCCCGGGACAGGGGTGTACGAGCAGTACTTC.

This clonotype appeared many times. The chain links TRBV12-3 or TRBV12-4 to TRBJ2-7; D uncertain. This CDR3 comprises 12 residues. The V gene lost 5 bases and the J gene lost 6 bases, with 11 bases spanning the gap. CDR3 DNA: TGTGCCAGCAGTCTTCCGGTGGGCGAGCAGTACTTC. Protein: CASSLPVGEQYF.

This clonotype came up many times. V gene TRBV29-1 combines with J gene TRBJ2-7, with 15 bases fitting TRBD2. The CDR3 covers 17 residues. V lost 1 base, J lost 4 bases, and 8 bases stayed unmatched. CDR1 SQVTM and CDR2 ANQGSEA come from the germline V gene. The CDR3 DNA follows: TGCAGCGTTGAAGGCCGCCGGACTAGCGGGGGGGGGTACGAGCAGTACTTC. This sequence encodes CSVEGRRTSGGGYEQYF.

The table lists this clonotype with many counts. This chain uses TRBV6-4 with TRBJ2-7, with D unresolved. Trimming removed 4 bases at V and 3 bases at J, with 22 bases between. The CDR3 is 17 amino acids. Germline lookup yields CDR1 MRHNA and CDR2 SNTAGT. The CDR3 spells CASSGRNKVVLVYEQYF. CDR3 DNA: TGTGCCAGCAGTGGGAGAAACAAGGTGGTACTGGTCTACGAGCAGTACTTC.

This clonotype was recorded many times. J is TRBJ2-5 and V is TRBV2, with D perhaps TRBD2 (6 bases). Trimming stripped 5 bases from V and 5 bases from J, with 12 bases between. The CDR3 runs 13 residues. Germline V gives CDR1 SNHLY, CDR2 FYNNEI. DNA for the CDR3: TGTGCCAGCAGTCGGGACTCCAAGGAGACCCAGTACTTC. The encoded protein is CASSRDSKETQYF.

This clonotype has ten or more counts. J is TRBJ1-1 and V is TRBV7-3, with 7 nucleotides matching TRBD1. Trimming removed 4 bases from V and 5 bases from J; junction bases left unmatched: 4. The CDR3 runs to 13 residues. The germline gives CDR1 SGHTA, CDR2 FQGTGA. CDR3 nucleotides: TGTGCCAGCAGCTACGGCAGGGGGACTGAAGCTTTCTTT. Encoded protein: CASSYGRGTEAFF.

The chain links TRBV6-2 or TRBV6-3 to TRBJ2-7; D gene ambiguous. V was shortened by 0 bases and J by 2 bases, with 8 bases between the two germline ends. Germline CDR1 MNHEY, CDR2 SVGEGT. The CDR3 has 14 amino acids. The CDR3 loop is CASSYSRWPYEQYF. DNA of the CDR3: TGTGCCAGCAGTTACTCACGATGGCCCTACGAGCAGTACTTC.

This clonotype has at least ten counts. The chain recombines TRBV20-1 with TRBJ1-2, with TRBD1 matching 7 bases. V lost 4 bases and J lost 8; bases outside the gene matches: 10. This CDR3 region has 13 residues. CDR1 DFQATT and CDR2 SNEGSKA come from the germline V gene (reference sequence). CDR3 bases: TGCAGTGCTACCACAGGGGAGCGATGGGGCTACACCTTC. Translated, it gives CSATTGERWGYTF.

This clonotype has just a few counts. An end of the junction differs from the germline gene, which may be a read error. The chain joins TRBV24-1 to TRBJ2-5; D perhaps matches TRBD1 (6 bases). The CDR3 extends over 15 amino acids. Germline V gene sequence: CDR1 KGHDR, CDR2 SFDVKD. The CDR3 sequence: CVTSEETGLQETQYF. In nucleotides, the CDR3 is TGTGTCACCAGTGAAGAGACAGGATTGCAAGAGACCCAGTACTTC.

This clonotype was seen ten or more times. The V gene is TRBV6-1, the J gene TRBJ1-1; D remains ambiguous. The ends were cut back, 3 bases at V and 12 bases at J, with 14 bases in the middle. Germline V lookup: CDR1 MNHNS, CDR2 SASEGT. The length of the CDR3 is 12 residues. CDR3 residues: CASSEGLSRTFF. The CDR3 DNA reads as TGTGCCAGCAGTGAGGGTCTGTCAAGAACTTTCTTT.

There are many counts of this clonotype. V usage is TRBV7-9 and J usage is TRBJ2-7; 7 nucleotides agree with TRBD2. The CDR3 has 14 amino acids. Unmatched junction bases numbered 8, after V lost 3 bases and J lost 6 bases. The V gene's germline CDR1 is SEHNR and CDR2 FQNEAQ (reference sequence). DNA of the CDR3: TGTGCCAGCAGCTTCGCGGGAGTAGCTCTCGAGCAGTACTTC. It is translated as CASSFAGVALEQYF.

In this sample, this clonotype turned up many times. The J gene is TRBJ1-1, the V gene TRBV11-2, with no clear D. The germline V gene has CDR1 SGHAT and CDR2 FQNNGV. The CDR3 extends over 17 amino acids. The V gene lost 1 base and the J gene lost 0 bases, with 15 bases spanning the gap. Here the CDR3 DNA reads TGTGCCAGCAGCTTAGTGGGAATGGGCACCCTGAACACTGAAGCTTTCTTT. Protein sequence: CASSLVGMGTLNTEAFF. The full variable domain, its missing parts supplied by reference TRBV11-2 and TRBJ1-1, is EAGVAQSPRYKIIEKRQSVAFWCNPISGHATLYWYQQILGQGPKLLIQFQNNGVVDDSQLPKDRFSAERLKGVDSTLKIQPAKLEDSAVYLCASSLVGMGTLNTEAFFGQGTRLTVV.

There are many counts of this clonotype. The chain recombines TRBV20-1 with TRBJ1-1, with D uncertain. V was pared by 6 bases and J by 1 base, with 12 bases between. The length of the CDR3 is 13 residues. The germline V gene has CDR1 DFQATT and CDR2 SNEGSKA (reference sequence). The CDR3 here is CSAIPPGNTEAFF. The DNA for the CDR3 is TGCAGTGCAATACCCCCAGGGAACACTGAAGCTTTCTTT.